This T cell receptor (beta chain) was captured by sequencing in a study of T cell changes during pregnancy in multiple sclerosis. TCRdb keeps only in-frame clones here, not all; method: immunoSEQ multiplex PCR. The table records 70,000 to 100,000 clones, roughly 93% of them present only once. The length of the CDR3 is 15 residues. Germline CDR1 SNHLY, CDR2 FYNNEI. The V end lost 1 base, the J end lost 0 bases, and 7 bases lay between the germline ends. This sequence originates from a female donor with multiple sclerosis, enrolled in a pregnancy study. V is TRBV2 and J is TRBJ2-4; D call uncertain. This specimen was peripheral blood, taken in the third trimester of pregnancy. CDR3 in DNA: TGTGCCAGCAGTGAAGAGATACTAGCCAAAAACATTCAGTACTTC. Amino acid sequence: CASSEEILAKNIQYF.